Below, 27 T cell receptor beta chains from the same sample are listed, as sequenced in a study of regulatory T cells in long-lasting Graves disease. Time point indicated: persistent/refractory GD, antithyroid drugs over 5 years with positive TRAb. With RNA extracted from PBMCs as input, the TCR library was made. With iRepertoire HTBI primers and Arm-PCR of CDR3 regions, TCR beta libraries were built. TCRdb re-called the multiplex PCR reads with MiXCR, one entry per CDR3 protein. This sample carries about half a million distinct CDR3 sequences, about 20% of them seen once, and the ten largest clones take less than 15%. The sample was peripheral blood mononuclear cells (PBMCs), taken when the disease was refractory, from a patient treated with antithyroid drugs. These receptors all stem from a female donor with Graves disease.

The V gene is TRBV3-1, the J gene TRBJ1-4; the match to TRBD1 covers 7 bases. The germline V gene has CDR1 LGHDT and CDR2 YNNKEL (reference sequence). Germline trimming cut 2 bases from V and 8 bases from J; bases unmatched to any gene: 8. The CDR3 consists of 15 residues. CDR3 sequence reads: CASSQYQGGSEKLFF. In DNA form, the CDR3 reads TGTGCCAGCAGCCAATATCAGGGGGGATCGGAAAAACTGTTTTTT.

This clonotype was seen more than once but under ten times. This chain joins TRBV28 and TRBJ2-7; no clear D. This CDR3 contains 14 residues. V was trimmed by 3 bases and J by 7 bases, leaving 16 bases between them. Germline V gene data show CDR1 as MDHEN and CDR2 as SYDVKM. Written as DNA, the CDR3 is TGTGCCAGCAGTTTTCCCCCAGCTATAGGGGAGCAGTACTTC. Encoded protein: CASSFPPAIGEQYF.

The genes are TRBV4-3 and TRBJ2-7; possible D gene TRBD2, 6 bases. Trimming took 3 bases from V and 2 from J, leaving 14 bases between them. The CDR3 is made up of 15 amino acids. Germline CDR1 LGHNA, CDR2 YSLEER. This chain's CDR3 is CASSQIAATTYEQYF. The CDR3 DNA follows: TGCGCCAGCAGCCAGATAGCGGCGACTACCTACGAGCAGTACTTC.

In regard to this clonotype: A much more abundant neighbour one base away suggests this may be a read error. This chain links TRBV6-2 or TRBV6-3 with TRBJ1-2; D perhaps matches TRBD1 (5 bases). V lost 5 bases, J lost 3 bases, and 13 bases lay in between. Looked up from germline, CDR1 is MNHEY and CDR2 is SVGEGT. CDR3 length: 14 residues. This CDR3 is CASSEAGPDYGYTF. Here the CDR3 DNA reads TGTGCCAGCAGTGAAGCGGGACCGGACTATGGCTACACCTTC.

With respect to this clonotype: A much bigger clone sits one base away, suggesting this may be a read error. This chain joins TRBV27 and TRBJ1-1; D is undetermined. Germline lookup yields CDR1 MNHEY and CDR2 SMNVEV (reference sequence). CDR3 length: 11 residues. As DNA, the CDR3 is TGTGTCACCCACGGGCGAACTGAAGCTTTCTTT. Its translation: CVTHGRTEAFF.

The V call is TRBV28, the J call TRBJ1-3; 8 positions agree with TRBD1. CDR1 and CDR2 from the germline V gene are MDHEN and SYDVKM. V lost 6 bases and J lost 0; bases outside the gene matches: 4. The CDR3 spans 15 residues. DNA for the CDR3: TGTGCCAGCAGCCTGACAGGGGCCTCTGGAAACACCATATATTTT. Protein sequence: CASSLTGASGNTIYF.

This sequence joins TRBV20-1 and TRBJ1-4; possible D gene TRBD1, 5 bases. The CDR3 has 10 amino acids. With 6 bases removed from V and 8 bases from J, the gap between germline ends came to 7 bases. The V gene's germline CDR1 is DFQATT and CDR2 SNEGSKA (reference sequence). The CDR3 DNA sequence: TGCAGTGCCGAGGGGGAAAAACTGTTTTTT. This sequence encodes CSAEGEKLFF.

This rearrangement joins TRBV20-1 to TRBJ2-3; D is unclear. The CDR3 covers 12 residues. Deletions cut 6 bases from V and 4 bases from J, with 11 bases between. Germline CDR1 DFQATT, CDR2 SNEGSKA (reference sequence). The CDR3, as DNA: TGCAGTGCAAAGTGGAGTCCAGATACGCAGTATTTT. Amino acids: CSAKWSPDTQYF.

The CDR3 protein is CAISDPGLAGGPPYNEQFF. CDR3 DNA sequence: TGTGCCATCAGTGACCCGGGACTAGCGGGAGGGCCTCCCTACAATGAGCAGTTCTTC. This rearrangement joins TRBV10-3 to TRBJ2-1, with 16 bases matching TRBD2. Germline assignment: CDR1 ENHRY and CDR2 SYGVKD. The CDR3 is 19 residues long. J gave up 2 bases and V 3 bases, and 7 bases lay outside the gene matches.

Ten or more counts support this clonotype. The J gene is TRBJ2-2, the V gene TRBV28; D is perhaps TRBD2 (6 bases). V was cut by 1 base and J by 5 bases, with 11 bases left in between. The CDR3 is made up of 15 amino acids. Germline V lookup: CDR1 MDHEN, CDR2 SYDVKM. The CDR3 DNA reads as TGTGCCAGCAGTTTATCATTAGCGGAGACCGGGGAGCTGTTTTTT. It specifies CASSLSLAETGELFF. The whole variable domain, remainder taken from reference TRBV28 and TRBJ2-2, is DVKVTQSSRYLVKRTGEKVFLECVQDMDHENMFWYRQDPGLGLRLIYFSYDVKMKEKGDIPEGYSVSREKKERFSLILESASTNQTSMYLCASSLSLAETGELFFGEGSRLTVL.

This clonotype was counted at least ten times. V usage is TRBV12-3 or TRBV12-4 and J usage is TRBJ1-1; maybe TRBD1 (6 bases). V lost 8 bases and J 0 bases, leaving 10 bases between the germline ends. The CDR3 consists of 13 residues. This chain's CDR3 is CASGTPMNTEAFF. In DNA, the CDR3 is TGTGCCAGCGGGACACCGATGAACACTGAAGCTTTCTTT.

The chain carries TRBV9 and TRBJ2-7, with 10 bases fitting TRBD2. Germline V gene data show CDR1 as SGDLS and CDR2 as YYNGEE. J was trimmed by 5 bases and V by 0 bases; bases with no gene match: 5. The CDR3 totals 15 residues. CDR3 nucleotides: TGTGCCAGCAGCGTAGGGCTAGCGGGAGAAAACGAGCAGTACTTC. It yields the protein CASSVGLAGENEQYF.

This sequence joins TRBV30 and TRBJ1-6; D remains ambiguous. Trimming took off 3 bases at V and 7 bases at J, with 10 bases between the two ends. CDR1 is GTSNPN, CDR2 SVGIG, per germline (reference sequence). This CDR3 comprises 13 residues. Here the CDR3 DNA reads TGTGCCTGGAGACTACTTGTGAATTCACCCCTCCACTTT. It encodes CAWRLLVNSPLHF.

A note on this clonotype: Being one base from a much bigger clone, this may be a read error. The chain is built from TRBV2 and TRBJ2-7; 10 bases align to TRBD1. V was clipped by 8 bases and J by 3 bases; unmatched bases: 13. Per germline, CDR1 SNHLY and CDR2 FYNNEI. The CDR3 totals 16 residues. CDR3 amino acids: CASGAPGQGMIYEQYF. The CDR3 region has the DNA TGTGCCAGCGGGGCCCCGGGACAGGGGATGATCTACGAGCAGTACTTC.

The chain's CDR3 is CASSFLGRSGNTIYF. In DNA form, the CDR3 reads TGTGCCAGCAGCTTTCTTGGGCGCTCTGGAAACACCATATATTTT. This chain connects TRBV7-9 to TRBJ1-3; the D is unclear. The germline CDR1 and CDR2 sequences are SEHNR and FQNEAQ (reference sequence). The CDR3 length is 15 residues. Trimming shortened V by 3 bases and J by 0 bases, and 9 bases separated the two germline ends.

This clonotype was seen many times. The rearrangement joins TRBV28 to TRBJ1-1, with D possibly being TRBD1 (5 bases). V lost 7 bases and J lost 5, with 17 bases in between. Per the germline V gene, CDR1 is MDHEN and CDR2 is SYDVKM. This CDR3 has 14 residues. Written as DNA, the CDR3 is TGTGCCAGCACCTCGTGGGGCGCCGGGACTGAAGCTTTCTTT. Amino acids: CASTSWGAGTEAFF.

This clonotype was recorded a few times. The chain is built from TRBV19 and TRBJ1-2, with D possibly being TRBD1 (5 bases). V was trimmed by 3 bases and J by 2 bases, leaving 13 bases between them. CDR3 length: 15 residues. Germline CDR1 reads LNHDA; CDR2 reads SQIVND (reference sequence). The chain's CDR3 is CASSIPREINYGYTF. CDR3 bases: TGTGCCAGTAGTATCCCCAGGGAGATCAACTATGGCTACACCTTC.

This clonotype appeared a few times. The chain is built from TRBV19 and TRBJ1-1; a possible D gene is TRBD1 (6 bases). In germline, CDR1 is LNHDA, CDR2 SQIVND (reference sequence). The length of the CDR3 is 12 residues. V was clipped by 8 bases and J by 7 bases, with 14 bases between them. For the CDR3, the DNA is TGTGCCAGTGGGGGGCTTAACGATGAAGCTTTCTTT. Encoded protein: CASGGLNDEAFF.

The V gene is TRBV12-3 or TRBV12-4, the J gene TRBJ2-1; D perhaps matches TRBD2 (6 bases). Trimming shortened V by 8 bases and J by 0 bases, and 11 bases separated the two germline ends. The CDR3 is 14 residues long. The CDR3: CASQRASSYNEQFF. Here the CDR3 DNA reads TGTGCCAGCCAGCGGGCTAGCTCCTACAATGAGCAGTTCTTC.

The rearrangement joins TRBV5-5 to TRBJ1-1; D is possibly TRBD1 (5 bases). Trimming removed 5 bases from V and 6 bases from J, with 11 bases in between. This CDR3 comprises 12 residues. CDR1 is SGHKS, CDR2 YYEKEE, per germline (reference sequence). CDR3 loop: CASRTQDAEAFF. The CDR3 coding sequence is TGTGCCAGCAGAACACAGGATGCTGAAGCTTTCTTT.

This clonotype was seen a few times. The chain employs TRBV19 and TRBJ1-5; D call uncertain. This CDR3 has 15 residues. Trimming stripped 1 base from V and 0 bases from J, with 7 bases between. The germline gives CDR1 LNHDA, CDR2 SQIVND (reference sequence). CDR3 residues: CASSIGGYSNQPQHF. CDR3 in DNA: TGTGCCAGTAGTATAGGGGGTTATAGCAATCAGCCCCAGCATTTT.

The rearrangement joins TRBV4-3 to TRBJ2-5; 12 bases match TRBD2. Germline loops: CDR1 LGHNA, CDR2 YSLEER. The CDR3 is made up of 18 amino acids. The V and J ends lost 0 bases and 1 base, in that order; junction bases with no gene match: 6. CDR3 sequence (DNA): TGCGCCAGCAGCCAAGAGAGTGGACTAGCGGGACTCCAAGAGACCCAGTACTTC. Amino acid sequence: CASSQESGLAGLQETQYF.

This clonotype was detected many times. The chain recombines TRBV11-2 with TRBJ2-5; 10 nucleotides align to TRBD1. V lost 7 bases to trimming and J lost 5 bases; unmatched junction nucleotides: 10. Germline-derived CDR1 and CDR2 are SGHAT and FQNNGV. The CDR3 runs to 15 residues. CDR3 in DNA: TGTGCCAGCACCCCGGGACAGGGGATTTTTGAGACCCAGTACTTC. Its protein is CASTPGQGIFETQYF.

This clonotype was seen many times. V is TRBV6-1 and J is TRBJ1-1; no firm D call. CDR3 length: 14 residues. The V and J ends lost 7 bases and 1 base respectively, with 13 bases between them. CDR1 is MNHNS, CDR2 SASEGT, per germline. The CDR3 is CASKKDGENTEAFF. The CDR3, as DNA: TGTGCCAGCAAGAAGGACGGGGAGAACACTGAAGCTTTCTTT.

The V call is TRBV5-1, the J call TRBJ1-4; a possible D gene is TRBD1 (6 bases). There are 13 residues in the CDR3. The V and J ends lost 3 bases and 8 bases respectively, with 11 bases between them. The germline CDR1 and CDR2 sequences are SGHRS and YFSETQ. The CDR3 nucleotides read TGCGCCAGCAGCTGGGACATTGGGGAAAAACTGTTTTTT. It translates to CASSWDIGEKLFF.

At least ten counts were recorded for this clonotype. The V gene is TRBV30, the J gene TRBJ1-4; D may be TRBD1 (6 bases). The length of the CDR3 is 16 residues. Trimming cost V 6 bases and J 2 bases, with 19 bases left between them. Germline CDR1 and CDR2: GTSNPN and SVGIG (reference sequence). CDR3 residues: CACGQGYIDTNEKLFF. As DNA, the CDR3 is TGTGCCTGTGGCCAGGGGTACATCGATACTAATGAAAAACTGTTTTTT.

The chain combines TRBV10-3 with TRBJ1-1; tentatively, D is TRBD1 (5 bases). Per germline, CDR1 ENHRY and CDR2 SYGVKD. This CDR3 is built from 14 residues. The V end lost 6 bases, the J end lost 4 bases, and 15 bases lay between the germline ends. CDR3 nucleotide sequence: TGTGCCATCAGGGGTTCGACAGAGGCCACTGAAGCTTTCTTT. Translating gives CAIRGSTEATEAFF.